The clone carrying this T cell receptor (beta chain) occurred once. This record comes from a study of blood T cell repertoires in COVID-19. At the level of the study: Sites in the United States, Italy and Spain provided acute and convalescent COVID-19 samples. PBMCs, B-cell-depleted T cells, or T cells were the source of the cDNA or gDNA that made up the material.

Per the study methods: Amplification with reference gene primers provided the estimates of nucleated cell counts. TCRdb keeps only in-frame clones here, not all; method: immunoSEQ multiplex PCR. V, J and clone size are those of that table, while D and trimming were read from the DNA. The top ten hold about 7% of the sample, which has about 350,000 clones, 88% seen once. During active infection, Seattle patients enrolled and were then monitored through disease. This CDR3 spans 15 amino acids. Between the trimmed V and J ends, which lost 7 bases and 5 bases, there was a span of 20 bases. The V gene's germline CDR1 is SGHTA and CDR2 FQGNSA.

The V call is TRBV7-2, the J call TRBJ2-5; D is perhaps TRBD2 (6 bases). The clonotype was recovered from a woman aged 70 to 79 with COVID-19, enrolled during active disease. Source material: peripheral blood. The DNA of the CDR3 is TGTGCCAGCACTAACCGCGGAGGGACCGGGGAGACCCAGTACTTC. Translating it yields CASTNRGGTGETQYF.